Each of the 23 T cell receptor beta chains below was sequenced from the same sample in a study of technical replicates of blood from four donors. Only in-frame clones appear in the TCRdb table, and some are missing; sequencing was by immunoSEQ multiplex PCR. Found here are under 100,000 clones, around 94% of them singletons; the top ten hold approximately 0.25%. Material for sequencing was T cells isolated from PBMCs. Every receptor here comes from a human donor in good health.

J is TRBJ2-7 and V is TRBV7-8; 7 nucleotides line up with TRBD1. The trim removed 3 bases at V and 3 bases at J, leaving 20 bases unmatched. There are 19 residues in the CDR3. Looked up from germline, CDR1 is SGHVS and CDR2 is FQNEAQ. In DNA form, the CDR3 reads TGTGCCAGCAGCTTCCTACTACCGGGACAGACCTACCTCCTCTACGAGCAGTACTTC. This encodes CASSFLLPGQTYLLYEQYF.

This clone was counted once. This chain connects TRBV28 to TRBJ2-7; 7 bases agree with TRBD1. Germline-derived CDR1 and CDR2 are MDHEN and SYDVKM. This CDR3 region has 12 residues. The ends lost 4 bases at V and 11 bases at J; junction bases unmatched: 8. CDR3 sequence: CASSSPYRGEYF. Written as DNA, the CDR3 is TGTGCCAGCAGTTCCCCGTACAGGGGTGAGTACTTC.

Only one count was recorded for this clone. The V gene is TRBV15, the J gene TRBJ1-5; 7 bases align to TRBD1. Germline CDR1 LNHNV, CDR2 YYDKDF (reference sequence). Trimming took 1 base from V and 7 from J; bases not matched to a gene: 7. This CDR3 comprises 15 residues. CDR3 sequence reads: CATSRGQGVVQPQHF. CDR3 sequence (DNA): TGTGCCACCAGCAGAGGCCAGGGGGTAGTACAGCCCCAGCATTTT.

The rearrangement joins TRBV9 to TRBJ2-3, with 8 positions matching TRBD2. Germline V gene data show CDR1 as SGDLS and CDR2 as YYNGEE. Trimming removed 0 bases from V and 3 bases from J; junction bases left unmatched: 6. CDR3 length: 16 residues. The CDR3, as DNA: TGTGCCAGCAGCGTAGCAGCGGGGGTGGGGACAGATACGCAGTATTTT. Amino acid sequence: CASSVAAGVGTDTQYF. Drawing the rest from reference TRBV9 and TRBJ2-3, the complete variable domain is DSGVTQTPKHLITATGQRVTLRCSPRSGDLSVYWYQQSLDQGLQFLIQYYNGEERAKGNILERFSAQQFPDLHSELNLSSLELGDSALYFCASSVAAGVGTDTQYFGPGTRLTVL.

This chain uses TRBV11-2 with TRBJ1-4; a weak D match, TRBD1 (6 bases). Per germline, CDR1 SGHAT and CDR2 FQNNGV. Trimming left V 0 bases short and J 4 bases short, with 21 bases between. The CDR3 is 19 amino acids. CDR3 amino acids: CASSLDLWGTPIYNEKLFF. CDR3 nucleotide sequence: TGTGCCAGCAGCTTAGATCTTTGGGGGACACCCATCTATAATGAAAAACTGTTTTTT.

The chain joins TRBV5-1 to TRBJ2-3; D gene uncertain. Germline V gene data show CDR1 as SGHRS and CDR2 as YFSETQ. Trimming removed 4 bases at V and 4 bases at J, with 13 bases between. The CDR3 is 14 amino acids. CDR3 region: CASSQPIQADTQYF. The CDR3 nucleotides read TGCGCCAGCAGCCAACCTATCCAGGCAGATACGCAGTATTTT. Full variable domain (missing parts from reference TRBV5-1 and TRBJ2-3): KAGVTQTPRYLIKTRGQQVTLSCSPISGHRSVSWYQQTPGQGLQFLFEYFSETQRNKGNFPGRFSGRQFSNSRSEMNVSTLELGDSALYLCASSQPIQADTQYFGPGTRLTVL.

V gene TRBV5-4 combines with J gene TRBJ2-7; 9 positions match TRBD2. Germline V gene lookup returns CDR1 SGHNT and CDR2 YYREEE (reference sequence). The junction had 6 bases not matched to a gene; V was cut back by 0 bases and J by 5 bases. The CDR3 spans 15 residues. In DNA, the CDR3 is TGTGCCAGCAGCTTGGGGGGCCGACTAGCGGACGAGCAGTACTTC. This sequence encodes CASSLGGRLADEQYF.

The chain recombines TRBV5-1 with TRBJ1-4; no firm D call. The CDR3 consists of 22 residues. Trimming removed 1 base at V and 8 bases at J, with 36 bases between. CDR1 SGHRS and CDR2 YFSETQ come from the germline V gene. CDR3 loop: CASSLSRRDSGQLDTAREKLFF. The CDR3, as DNA: TGCGCCAGCAGCTTGTCCCGACGTGATTCCGGCCAGCTTGACACAGCTCGCGAAAAACTGTTTTTT.

This chain uses TRBV2 with TRBJ2-7, with 15 bases matching TRBD2. V lost 4 bases to trimming and J lost 7 bases; unmatched junction nucleotides: 5. Per germline, CDR1 SNHLY and CDR2 FYNNEI. CDR3 length: 15 residues. This CDR3 reads CASSGGTSGGREQYF. CDR3 bases: TGTGCCAGCAGTGGGGGGACTAGCGGGGGGAGGGAGCAGTACTTC. Full variable domain (missing parts from reference TRBV2 and TRBJ2-7): EPEVTQTPSHQVTQMGQEVILRCVPISNHLYFYWYRQILGQKVEFLVSFYNNEISEKSEIFDDQFSVERPDGSNFTLKIRSTKLEDSAMYFCASSGGTSGGREQYFGPGTRLTVT.

The chain couples TRBV29-1 to TRBJ1-1, with 7 bases matching TRBD1. The ends lost 7 bases at V and 10 bases at J; junction bases unmatched: 15. In germline, CDR1 is SQVTM, CDR2 ANQGSEA. The CDR3 is 13 amino acids. CDR3 sequence: CSAGTGPDRVAFF. CDR3 DNA: TGCAGCGCTGGAACGGGGCCTGACAGGGTAGCTTTCTTT.

The V and J genes are TRBV27 and TRBJ1-5, with 8 bases aligning to TRBD1. Per germline, CDR1 MNHEY and CDR2 SMNVEV (reference sequence). The CDR3 sequence is 14 residues long. After removal of 5 bases from V and 6 bases from J, the junction contained 6 bases not matched to a gene. The CDR3 DNA is TGTGCCAGCAGTCCTCAGGGGGCCGGTCAGCCCCAGCATTTT. This codes for CASSPQGAGQPQHF.

The rearrangement links TRBV19 to TRBJ2-7; possible D gene TRBD1, 6 bases. The CDR3 has 14 residues. V lost 2 bases and J 2 bases, leaving 10 bases between the germline ends. The germline gives CDR1 LNHDA, CDR2 SQIVND (reference sequence). The CDR3 protein is CASSITGMTYEQYF. CDR3 bases: TGTGCCAGTAGTATAACAGGGATGACCTACGAGCAGTACTTC.

The chain employs TRBV27 and TRBJ1-2, with 9 bases matching TRBD1. Trimming removed 5 bases from V and 6 bases from J; junction bases left unmatched: 16. The germline gives CDR1 MNHEY, CDR2 SMNVEV (reference sequence). The CDR3 is 17 residues long. The CDR3 spells CASSPKGDRVFRHGYTF. In DNA form, the CDR3 reads TGTGCCAGCAGTCCTAAGGGGGACAGGGTTTTTAGGCATGGCTACACCTTC.

The V gene is TRBV27, the J gene TRBJ1-5; a possible D gene is TRBD1 (6 bases). V lost 5 bases, J lost 7 bases, and 18 bases lay in between. This CDR3 is 15 amino acids long. Germline-derived CDR1 and CDR2 are MNHEY and SMNVEV (reference sequence). The CDR3 sequence is CASSHSIRGDQPQHF. The CDR3 DNA reads as TGTGCCAGCAGTCACTCCATCAGGGGAGACCAGCCCCAGCATTTT.

This clone was picked up a small number of times. This chain joins TRBV30 and TRBJ1-1; no clear D. Germline CDR1 and CDR2: GTSNPN and SVGIG (reference sequence). The CDR3 totals 12 residues. Trimming stripped 3 bases from V and 0 bases from J, with 5 bases between. The CDR3 nucleotides are TGTGCCTGGAGATCGGTGAACACTGAAGCTTTCTTT. Protein: CAWRSVNTEAFF.

The genes are TRBV7-9 and TRBJ2-7; D possibly corresponds to TRBD2 (6 bases). The V end lost 1 base, the J end lost 7 bases, and 20 bases lay between the germline ends. Looked up from germline, CDR1 is SEHNR and CDR2 is FQNEAQ (reference sequence). This CDR3 has 16 residues. The CDR3 nucleotides are TGTGCCAGCAGCTTAGGGGGGGTAGACTCCCTACGGGAGCAGTACTTC. The encoded protein is CASSLGGVDSLREQYF.

V is TRBV19 and J is TRBJ2-7, with D tentatively TRBD2 (6 bases). Trimming stripped 3 bases from V and 0 bases from J, with 12 bases between. Per germline, CDR1 LNHDA and CDR2 SQIVND (reference sequence). The CDR3 loop spans 15 amino acids. The CDR3 protein is CASSIGGDSSYEQYF. The CDR3 region has the DNA TGTGCCAGTAGTATCGGCGGGGATAGCTCCTACGAGCAGTACTTC.

This clone was observed a single time. The chain uses TRBV6-1 and TRBJ2-7; a weak D match, TRBD2 (6 bases). Trimming left V 2 bases short and J 0 bases short, with 17 bases between. Per germline, CDR1 MNHNS and CDR2 SASEGT. This CDR3 has 17 residues. In DNA, the CDR3 is TGTGCCAGCAGTGAAATGGGGAACGGGCGGGGCTCCTACGAGCAGTACTTC. It codes for CASSEMGNGRGSYEQYF.

The rearrangement uses TRBV29-1 and TRBJ1-4, with D possibly being TRBD1 (5 bases). CDR1 SQVTM and CDR2 ANQGSEA come from the germline V gene. Trimming cost V 4 bases and J 4 bases, with 10 bases left between them. The CDR3 is made up of 13 amino acids. CDR3 nucleotide sequence: TGCAGCGTTGCTGACAGTCTTAATGAAAAACTGTTTTTT. Its translation is CSVADSLNEKLFF. Full variable domain (missing parts from reference TRBV29-1 and TRBJ1-4): SAVISQKPSRDICQRGTSLTIQCQVDSQVTMMFWYRQQPGQSLTLIATANQGSEATYESGFVIDKFPISRPNLTFSTLTVSNMSPEDSSIYLCSVADSLNEKLFFGSGTQLSVL.

The chain uses TRBV21-1 and TRBJ1-6. TRBV21-1 is flagged as a pseudogene. The CDR3 extends over 13 amino acids. In DNA, the CDR3 is TGTGCCAGCAGCAAGCGGGCAGATTCACCCCTCCACTTT. Translated, it gives CASSKRADSPLHF.

Worth noting for this clone: The sample contains more than one DNA sequence encoding this CDR3. The chain couples TRBV6-1 to TRBJ2-5; possibly TRBD1 for D (5 bases). The V and J ends lost 2 bases and 5 bases respectively, with 12 bases between them. CDR3 size: 14 residues. CDR1 is MNHNS and CDR2 is SASEGT in the germline V gene. Here the CDR3 reads CASSEPAGQETQYF. The CDR3 DNA reads as TGTGCCAGCAGTGAACCGGCAGGGCAGGAGACCCAGTACTTC.

The genes are TRBV7-9 and TRBJ2-2; 10 bases are a match to TRBD1. The CDR3 loop spans 14 amino acids. The J segment lost 7 bases and the V segment lost 5 bases, leaving 4 bases of the junction unmatched. Germline CDR1 is SEHNR and CDR2 is FQNEAQ (reference sequence). CDR3 in amino acids: CASSRQGAIGELFF. For the CDR3, the DNA is TGTGCCAGCAGCCGACAGGGGGCAATCGGGGAGCTGTTTTTT.

The chain couples TRBV27 to TRBJ2-7; D possibly corresponds to TRBD2 (6 bases). CDR3 length equals 14 residues. V lost 6 bases to trimming and J lost 0 bases, with 12 bases between them. The germline V gene encodes CDR1 MNHEY and CDR2 SMNVEV (reference sequence). The CDR3 region is CASRAAGSSYEQYF. The CDR3 DNA reads TGTGCCAGCAGGGCTGCGGGGAGCTCCTACGAGCAGTACTTC.